The next 14 T cell receptor beta chains were all read from a single sample in a study of control samples from healthy donors and cancer patients. The assay was immunoSEQ multiplex PCR, and TCRdb's table has in-frame clones only and misses some. The sample lists about 82,000 clones; 87% were seen once. Input material: blood. The receptors shown here come from a man aged 45-65 years in good health.

The rearrangement joins TRBV7-9 to TRBJ1-5; D unresolved. Trimming left V 4 bases short and J 5 bases short, with 21 bases between. Germline-derived CDR1 and CDR2 are SEHNR and FQNEAQ (reference sequence). The CDR3 runs to 17 residues. DNA for the CDR3: TGTGCCAGCAGCTACACTTCGGGAGCCCCTGGGGATCAGCCCCAGCATTTT. Translated: CASSYTSGAPGDQPQHF.

A single count supports this clone. The chain recombines TRBV29-1 with TRBJ2-7; possibly TRBD1 or TRBD2 for D (6 bases each). The CDR3 extends over 12 amino acids. With 6 bases removed from V and 9 bases from J, the gap between germline ends came to 18 bases. CDR1 is SQVTM and CDR2 is ANQGSEA in the germline V gene. The CDR3 spells CSVSTLGGGQYF. CDR3 bases: TGCAGCGTCTCAACCCTGGGGGGCGGGCAGTACTTC.

The chain carries TRBV10-3 and TRBJ1-1, with a tentative D call TRBD1 (6 bases). CDR3 size: 11 residues. Germline V gene lookup returns CDR1 ENHRY and CDR2 SYGVKD. The ends were cut back, 6 bases at V and 4 bases at J, with 6 bases in the middle. DNA of the CDR3: TGTGCCATCAGGGACAGCACTGAAGCTTTCTTT. It is translated as CAIRDSTEAFF.

This clone appeared a single time. V and J are TRBV2 and TRBJ1-1, with D possibly being TRBD1 (5 bases). CDR3 length: 17 residues. Trimming removed 2 bases at V and 5 bases at J, with 21 bases between. From germline, CDR1 is SNHLY and CDR2 FYNNEI. The CDR3 DNA follows: TGTGCCAGCAGTGAACTCGATGATGGGGGGATTGCGACTGAAGCTTTCTTT. Its translation is CASSELDDGGIATEAFF. The whole variable domain, remainder taken from reference TRBV2 and TRBJ1-1, is EPEVTQTPSHQVTQMGQEVILRCVPISNHLYFYWYRQILGQKVEFLVSFYNNEISEKSEIFDDQFSVERPDGSNFTLKIRSTKLEDSAMYFCASSELDDGGIATEAFFGQGTRLTVV.

The chain links TRBV19 to TRBJ1-1; a weak D match, TRBD1 (5 bases). Germline CDR1 and CDR2: LNHDA and SQIVND (reference sequence). The CDR3 contains 15 residues. V was pared by 9 bases and J by 0 bases, with 17 bases between. CDR3 residues: CASLETVGLNTEAFF. CDR3 coding DNA: TGTGCCAGCCTAGAGACAGTGGGATTGAACACTGAAGCTTTCTTT.

The chain has TRBV5-1 and TRBJ2-2, with TRBD2 matching 13 bases. V was clipped by 3 bases and J by 3 bases; unmatched bases: 2. This CDR3 has 16 amino acids. Germline V lookup: CDR1 SGHRS, CDR2 YFSETQ. CDR3 bases: TGCGCCAGCAGCTACGGACTAGCGGGAGACACCGGGGAGCTGTTTTTT. It translates to CASSYGLAGDTGELFF.

V gene TRBV6-6 combines with J gene TRBJ2-3, with 13 nucleotides matching TRBD2. Germline CDR1 is MNHNY and CDR2 is SVGAGI (reference sequence). The J segment lost 6 bases and the V segment lost 6 bases, leaving 9 bases of the junction unmatched. The CDR3 spans 16 residues. CDR3 coding DNA: TGTGCCAGCAGCTCTCCGACTAGCGGGGGGTACGATACGCAGTATTTT. Its protein product is CASSSPTSGGYDTQYF.

This clone came up a few times. This chain links TRBV10-3 with TRBJ2-7; 7 bases fit TRBD1. V lost 2 bases, J lost 6 bases, and 13 bases stayed unmatched. The CDR3 runs 16 residues. Germline loops: CDR1 ENHRY, CDR2 SYGVKD. As DNA, the CDR3 is TGTGCCATCAGTGAGGGAATCCGGACAGGCCCCCCCGAGCAGTACGTC. Protein product: CAISEGIRTGPPEQYV.

A single count supports this clone. The chain links TRBV5-4 to TRBJ1-4; 8 nucleotides line up with TRBD1. The CDR3 spans 15 residues. Germline CDR1 is SGHNT and CDR2 is YYREEE (reference sequence). V was clipped by 2 bases and J by 2 bases; unmatched bases: 2. The CDR3 spells CASSLRQGTNEKLFF. The DNA of the CDR3 is TGTGCCAGCAGCTTAAGACAGGGGACTAATGAAAAACTGTTTTTT.

The CDR3 DNA follows: TGTGCCAGCAGCTTGGCGGGGATCGGGGAACTAGCGCTAAAAAACATTCAGTACTTC. Protein sequence: CASSLAGIGELALKNIQYF. The V gene is TRBV7-8, the J gene TRBJ2-4; 7 bases are a match to TRBD2. CDR3 size: 19 residues. From germline, CDR1 is SGHVS and CDR2 FQNEAQ. With V trimmed by 3 bases and J by 4 bases, 18 bases remained unmatched.

The genes are TRBV7-6 and TRBJ1-4; D unresolved. Germline CDR1 and CDR2: SGHVS and FNYEAQ. CDR3 length: 15 amino acids. V was shortened by 5 bases and J by 3 bases, with 13 bases between the two germline ends. CDR3 in DNA: TGTGCCAGCAGCCTCAGACCTGGGGCTAATGAAAAACTGTTTTTT. It is translated as CASSLRPGANEKLFF.

This clone appeared once. The rearrangement joins TRBV4-3 to TRBJ2-5; no definite D call. The V and J ends lost 3 bases and 0 bases respectively, with 11 bases between them. The CDR3 has 15 residues. The germline gives CDR1 LGHNA, CDR2 YSLEER. The CDR3 DNA reads TGCGCCAGCAGCCACACCCGGGCGGACCAAGAGACCCAGTACTTC. Its protein is CASSHTRADQETQYF.

The CDR3 here is CASRFKQGTNTEAFF. In DNA form, the CDR3 reads TGTGCAAGTCGCTTCAAACAGGGGACGAACACTGAAGCTTTCTTT. The genes are TRBV12-2 and TRBJ1-1; the table's D call TRBD1 went unverified against the DNA. TRBV12-2 is recorded as a pseudogene. CDR3 length equals 15 residues.

For the CDR3, the DNA is TGTGCCACCAGCAGAGACGATTCACCCCTCCACTTT. Translating it yields CATSRDDSPLHF. The rearrangement joins TRBV15 to TRBJ1-6; D remains ambiguous. V lost 0 bases and J 8 bases, leaving 2 bases between the germline ends. Germline-derived CDR1 and CDR2 are LNHNV and YYDKDF (reference sequence). The CDR3 extends over 12 amino acids.